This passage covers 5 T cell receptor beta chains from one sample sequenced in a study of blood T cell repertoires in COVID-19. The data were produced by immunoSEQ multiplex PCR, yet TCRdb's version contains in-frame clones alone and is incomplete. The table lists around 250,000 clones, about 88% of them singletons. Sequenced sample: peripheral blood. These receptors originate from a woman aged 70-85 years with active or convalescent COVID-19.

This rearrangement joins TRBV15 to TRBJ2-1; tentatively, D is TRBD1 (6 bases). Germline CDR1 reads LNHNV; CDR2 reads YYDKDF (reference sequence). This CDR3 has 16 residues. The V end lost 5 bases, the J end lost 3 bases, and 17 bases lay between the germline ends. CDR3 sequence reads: CATSAYQGQGYNEQFF. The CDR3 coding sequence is TGTGCCACCAGCGCTTACCAGGGGCAAGGCTACAATGAGCAGTTCTTC.

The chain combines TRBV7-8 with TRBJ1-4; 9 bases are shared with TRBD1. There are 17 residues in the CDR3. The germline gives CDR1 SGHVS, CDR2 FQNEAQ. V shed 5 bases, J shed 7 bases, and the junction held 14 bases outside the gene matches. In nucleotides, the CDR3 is TGTGCCAGCAGCCAAACATTAATACAGGGGGCGGGTGAAAAACTGTTTTTT. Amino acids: CASSQTLIQGAGEKLFF.

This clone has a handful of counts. The CDR3 sequence is CASGDRTYEQYF. CDR3 bases: TGTGCCAGCGGGGACAGAACCTACGAGCAGTACTTC. This chain connects TRBV2 to TRBJ2-7; 7 bases are shared with TRBD1. Germline CDR1 and CDR2: SNHLY and FYNNEI. Losses at the gene ends were 8 bases for V and 2 bases for J; bases not matched to a gene: 3. The CDR3 length is 12 residues.

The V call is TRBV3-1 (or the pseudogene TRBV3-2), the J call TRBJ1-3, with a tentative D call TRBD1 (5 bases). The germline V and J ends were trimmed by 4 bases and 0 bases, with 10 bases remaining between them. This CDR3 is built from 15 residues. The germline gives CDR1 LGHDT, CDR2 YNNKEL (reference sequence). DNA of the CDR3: TGTGCCAGCAGCCGACCAGGGATCTCTGGAAACACCATATATTTT. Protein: CASSRPGISGNTIYF.

The CDR3 coding sequence is TGTGCCAGCAGCTCGGGACAGCGCAATCAGCCCCAGCATTTT. Protein sequence: CASSSGQRNQPQHF. The chain combines TRBV11-2 with TRBJ1-5, with 7 positions matching TRBD1. The CDR3 length is 14 residues. V lost 4 bases and J lost 2; bases outside the gene matches: 2. Germline CDR1 reads SGHAT; CDR2 reads FQNNGV.